The rows below give T cell receptor beta chains drawn from one sample of a study of blood T cell repertoires in COVID-19. Assay: immunoSEQ multiplex PCR; the TCRdb copy retains only in-frame clones and omits some. The sample has 85,000 to 100,000 clones; around 81% are singletons. Input material: peripheral blood. These receptors came from a man older than 75 with COVID-19, enrolled during active disease. Each CDR3 is given with its conserved first and last residue.

TRBV3-1/TRBV3-2	TRBJ2-5	CASSQPIQETQYF
TRBV4-3	TRBJ2-2	CASSQLAGPLTGELFF
TRBV5-4	TRBJ2-2	CASSSELAGGELFF
TRBV29-1	TRBJ1-1	CSVENWARGAEAFF
TRBV5-6	TRBJ2-3	CASSLTMTRRASADTQYF
TRBV7-9	TRBJ1-4	CARRGQIATNEKLFF
TRBV5-4	TRBJ2-5	CASSFPGTGEKTQYF
TRBV19	TRBJ1-4	CASSSTGGTNEKLFF
TRBV6-5	TRBJ1-1	CASLDSKETEAFF
TRBV6-6	TRBJ2-6	CASKAQSLGANVLTF
TRBV5-1	TRBJ2-1	CASSLEATGAYNEQFF
TRBV7-3	TRBJ2-1	CASGTGDNEQFF
TRBV27	TRBJ2-3	CASSFLSGGTDTQYF
TRBV19	TRBJ2-7	CASSYGRAGTESGAYEQYF
TRBV10-1	TRBJ1-2	CASSDGTIYGYTF
TRBV7-8	TRBJ1-6	CASSFGQGATPLHF
TRBV7-9	TRBJ2-5	CATRTSGFQETQYF
TRBV7-9	TRBJ1-2	CASSPRTGVRYGYTF
TRBV10-1	TRBJ2-5	CASSEVRGQETQYF
TRBV5-1	TRBJ2-7	CASSLRLARGASYEQYF
TRBV5-6	TRBJ1-4	CASSFQGSWQEKLFF
TRBV27	TRBJ1-3	CASRPQGAYGNTIYF
TRBV7-2	TRBJ1-2	CASSLGGRGGYTF
TRBV6-5	TRBJ1-1	CASSYSRVGTEAFF
TRBV7-2	TRBJ2-1	CASSLGGVYNEQFF
TRBV6-4	TRBJ2-3	CASSQAGHPTDTQYF
TRBV4-2	TRBJ1-3	CASSQVELSGNTIYF
TRBV3-1/TRBV3-2	TRBJ1-2	CASSQGGATECTF
TRBV30	TRBJ2-3	CAWAGGPPDTQYF
TRBV5-5	TRBJ2-4	CASSQGALAKNIQYF
TRBV5-8	TRBJ1-6	CASSLEGGYSPLHF
TRBV7-2	TRBJ2-3	CASSLQTGRTDTQYF
TRBV7-3	TRBJ1-6	CASSVGTVNSPLHF
TRBV2	TRBJ2-1	CASSIYNEQFF
TRBV5-1	TRBJ1-1	CASSFTGQGLEIGSEAFF
TRBV12-5	TRBJ1-1	CASGSSVNTEAFF
TRBV11-1	TRBJ2-3	CASSLVAATAVTQYF
TRBV6-6	TRBJ2-7	CASSSPMAGTGPEQYF
TRBV11-3	TRBJ2-1	CASSLTSGSDEQFF
TRBV11-3	TRBJ1-1	CASSADGGAEAFF
TRBV19	TRBJ2-3	CASSKRPGTGASLDTQYF
TRBV5-1	TRBJ2-7	CASSLGVGQKSSYEQYF
TRBV9	TRBJ2-7	CASSLGTGLEEQYF
TRBV5-5	TRBJ1-5	CASSLALADSVPQHF
TRBV28	TRBJ1-5	CASSSSGTGGGGNQPQHF
TRBV19	TRBJ1-5	CASSATGGNQPQHF
TRBV3-1/TRBV3-2	TRBJ1-6	CASSPQKSYNSPLHF
TRBV12-5	TRBJ1-2	CASGLAGIGYTF
TRBV6-5	TRBJ2-7	CASRGDRETYEQYF
TRBV28	TRBJ1-6	CASSLPPTGGGESSYNSPLHF
TRBV12-3/TRBV12-4	TRBJ1-5	CASSIQENQPQHF
TRBV10-3	TRBJ2-7	CAIKRSGAAYSYEQYF
TRBV5-4	TRBJ2-1	CASSSYRGAYNEQFF
TRBV6-5	TRBJ1-4	CASSYYRQTTNEKLFF
TRBV4-2	TRBJ1-4	CASSQGQSNEKLFF
TRBV27	TRBJ2-3	CASSFTLTSGRADTQYF
TRBV2	TRBJ1-1	CASSEGARVGAFF
TRBV18	TRBJ1-2	CASSTTANYGYTF
TRBV29-1	TRBJ1-1	CSVERGGENTEAFF